Described below is a single T cell receptor beta chain sequence and its context. Its antigen is not identified. This sample was taken from a study of T cell responses to AZD1222 COVID-19 vaccine. Overall study context: Second doses that came at about 4 or about 12 weeks were put together.

The assay was immunoSEQ multiplex PCR, and TCRdb's table has in-frame clones only and misses some. The data hold approximately 90,000 clones, with around 85% observed a single time. The study's findings and limits: Unmutated variant regions are reportedly the target of nearly half of TCRs that are spike-specific. A mostly white British donor set with more females was recruited, and clonal diversity was possibly underestimated.

The starting material was peripheral blood, obtained on day 0 of AZD1222 vaccination. This TCR was sampled from an adult in good health.

The CDR3 region is CASSLKRETQYF. The CDR3 DNA reads TGTGCCAGCAGCTTAAAAAGAGAGACCCAGTACTTC. The V and J genes are TRBV7-2 and TRBJ2-5; D gene unclear. CDR1 and CDR2 from the germline V gene are SGHTA and FQGNSA. Trimming took 2 bases from V and 4 from J, leaving 5 bases between them. The CDR3 consists of 12 residues.